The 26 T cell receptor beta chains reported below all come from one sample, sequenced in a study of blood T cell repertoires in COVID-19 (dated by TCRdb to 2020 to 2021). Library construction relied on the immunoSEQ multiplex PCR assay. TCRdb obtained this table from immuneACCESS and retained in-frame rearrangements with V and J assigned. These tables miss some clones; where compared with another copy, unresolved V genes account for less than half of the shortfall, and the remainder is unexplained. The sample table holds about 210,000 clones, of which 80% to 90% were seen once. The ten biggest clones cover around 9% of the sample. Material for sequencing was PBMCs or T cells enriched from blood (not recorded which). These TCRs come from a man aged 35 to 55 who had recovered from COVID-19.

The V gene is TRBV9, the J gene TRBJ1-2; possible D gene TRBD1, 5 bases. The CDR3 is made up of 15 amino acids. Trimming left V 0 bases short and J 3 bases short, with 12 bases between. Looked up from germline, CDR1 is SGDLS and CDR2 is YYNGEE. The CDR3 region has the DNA TGTGCCAGCAGCGTAGCTCATGGGGGGGACTATGGCTACACCTTC. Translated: CASSVAHGGDYGYTF.

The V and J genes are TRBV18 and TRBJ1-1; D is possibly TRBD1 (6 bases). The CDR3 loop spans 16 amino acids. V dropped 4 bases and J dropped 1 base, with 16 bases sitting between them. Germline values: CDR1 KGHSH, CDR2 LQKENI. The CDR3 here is CASSLRGAASNTEAFF. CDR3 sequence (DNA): TGTGCCAGCTCACTACGGGGGGCAGCCTCGAACACTGAAGCTTTCTTT.

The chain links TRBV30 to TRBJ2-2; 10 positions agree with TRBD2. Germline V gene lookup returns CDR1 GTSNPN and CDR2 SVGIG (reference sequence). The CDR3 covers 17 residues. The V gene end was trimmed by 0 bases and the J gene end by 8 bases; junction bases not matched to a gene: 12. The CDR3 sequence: CAWSVWRIAGGGGELFF. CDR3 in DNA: TGTGCCTGGAGTGTATGGAGAATAGCGGGAGGCGGGGGGGAGCTGTTTTTT.

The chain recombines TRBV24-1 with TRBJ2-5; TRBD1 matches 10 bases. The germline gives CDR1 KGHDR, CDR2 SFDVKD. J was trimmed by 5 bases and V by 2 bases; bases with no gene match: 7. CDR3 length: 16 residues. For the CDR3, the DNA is TGTGCCACCAGTGATTCTCGGACAGGGGGTCAGGAGACCCAGTACTTC. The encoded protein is CATSDSRTGGQETQYF.

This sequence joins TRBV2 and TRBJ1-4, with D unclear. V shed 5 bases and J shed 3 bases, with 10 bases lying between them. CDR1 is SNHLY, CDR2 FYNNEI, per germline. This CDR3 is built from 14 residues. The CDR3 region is CASSWIRANEKLFF. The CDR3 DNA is TGTGCCAGCAGTTGGATACGGGCTAATGAAAAACTGTTTTTT.

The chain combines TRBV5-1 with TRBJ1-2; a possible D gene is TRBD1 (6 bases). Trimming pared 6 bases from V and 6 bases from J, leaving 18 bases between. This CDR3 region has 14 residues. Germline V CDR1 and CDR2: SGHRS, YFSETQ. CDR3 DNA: TGCGCCAGCACCCGAGGACAGCAAGATCATGGCTACACCTTC. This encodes CASTRGQQDHGYTF. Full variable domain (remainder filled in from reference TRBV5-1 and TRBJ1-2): KAGVTQTPRYLIKTRGQQVTLSCSPISGHRSVSWYQQTPGQGLQFLFEYFSETQRNKGNFPGRFSGRQFSNSRSEMNVSTLELGDSALYLCASTRGQQDHGYTFGSGTRLTVV.

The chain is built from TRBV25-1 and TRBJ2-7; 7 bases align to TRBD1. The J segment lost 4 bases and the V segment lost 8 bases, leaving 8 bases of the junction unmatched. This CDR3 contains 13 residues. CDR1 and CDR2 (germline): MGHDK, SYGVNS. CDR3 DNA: TGTGCCAGCGGCCGACAGGGAACGTACGAGCAGTACTTC. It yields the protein CASGRQGTYEQYF.

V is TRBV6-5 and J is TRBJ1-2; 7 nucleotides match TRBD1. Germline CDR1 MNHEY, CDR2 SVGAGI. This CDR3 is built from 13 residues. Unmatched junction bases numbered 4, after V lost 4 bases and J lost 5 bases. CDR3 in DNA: TGTGCCAGCAGTTCAAAGACAGGGTATGGCTACACCTTC. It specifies CASSSKTGYGYTF.

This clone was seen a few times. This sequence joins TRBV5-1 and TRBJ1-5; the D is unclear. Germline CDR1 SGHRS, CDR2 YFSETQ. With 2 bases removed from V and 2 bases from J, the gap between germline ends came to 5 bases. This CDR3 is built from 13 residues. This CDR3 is CASSFNGNQPQHF. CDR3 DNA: TGCGCCAGCAGCTTCAATGGCAATCAGCCCCAGCATTTT.

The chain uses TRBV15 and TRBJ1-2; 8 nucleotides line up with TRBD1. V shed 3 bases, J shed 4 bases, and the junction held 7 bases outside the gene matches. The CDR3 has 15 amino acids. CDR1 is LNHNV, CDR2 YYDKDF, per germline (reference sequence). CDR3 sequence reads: CATSRVDRGGYGYTF. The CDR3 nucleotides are TGTGCCACCAGCAGGGTAGACAGGGGAGGCTATGGCTACACCTTC.

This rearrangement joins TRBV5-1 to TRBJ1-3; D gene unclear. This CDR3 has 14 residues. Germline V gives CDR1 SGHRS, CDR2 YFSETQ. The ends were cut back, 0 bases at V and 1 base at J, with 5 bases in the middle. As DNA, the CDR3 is TGCGCCAGCAGCTTGGAACAGTCTGGAAACACCATATATTTT. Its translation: CASSLEQSGNTIYF.

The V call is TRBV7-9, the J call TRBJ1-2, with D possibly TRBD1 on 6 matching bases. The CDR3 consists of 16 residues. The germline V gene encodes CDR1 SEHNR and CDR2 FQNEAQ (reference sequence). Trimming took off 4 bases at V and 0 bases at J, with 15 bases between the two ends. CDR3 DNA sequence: TGTGCCAGCAGCTCCTCTGGACAGTTGTCTAACTATGGCTACACCTTC. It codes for CASSSSGQLSNYGYTF.

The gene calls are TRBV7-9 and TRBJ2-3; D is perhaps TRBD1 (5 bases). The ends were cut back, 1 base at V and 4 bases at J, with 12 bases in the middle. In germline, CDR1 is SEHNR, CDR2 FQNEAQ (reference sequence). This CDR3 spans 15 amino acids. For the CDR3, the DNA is TGTGCCAGCAGCTTAGGGACACGAGGAGCAGATACGCAGTATTTT. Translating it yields CASSLGTRGADTQYF.

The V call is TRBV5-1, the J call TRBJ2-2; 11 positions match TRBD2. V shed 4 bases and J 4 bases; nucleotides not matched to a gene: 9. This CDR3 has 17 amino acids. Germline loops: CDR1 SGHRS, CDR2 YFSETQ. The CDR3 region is CASSRSIAGGRTGELFF. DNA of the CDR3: TGCGCCAGCAGCCGGAGTATAGCGGGAGGGCGCACCGGGGAGCTGTTTTTT.

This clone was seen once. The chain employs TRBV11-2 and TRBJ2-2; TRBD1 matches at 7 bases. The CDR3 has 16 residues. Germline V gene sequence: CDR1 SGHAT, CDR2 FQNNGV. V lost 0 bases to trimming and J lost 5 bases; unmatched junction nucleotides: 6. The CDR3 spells CASSLEGGAGTGELFF. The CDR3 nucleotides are TGTGCCAGCAGCTTAGAAGGGGGCGCAGGTACCGGGGAGCTGTTTTTT.

The CDR3 DNA is TGCGCCAGCAACAGCGGGGGGGCCATTACGGGGCAGTTCTTC. This encodes CASNSGGAITGQFF. V usage is TRBV5-1 and J usage is TRBJ2-1, with 10 bases matching TRBD2. After removal of 6 bases from V and 12 bases from J, the junction contained 12 bases not matched to a gene. CDR1 and CDR2 (germline): SGHRS, YFSETQ. The CDR3 sequence is 14 residues long.

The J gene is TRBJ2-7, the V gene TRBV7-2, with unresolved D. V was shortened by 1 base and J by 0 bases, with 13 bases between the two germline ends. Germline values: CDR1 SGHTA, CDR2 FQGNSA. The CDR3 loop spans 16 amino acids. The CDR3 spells CASSLVSGRVSYEQYF. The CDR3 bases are TGTGCCAGCAGCTTAGTATCCGGTCGGGTCTCCTACGAGCAGTACTTC.

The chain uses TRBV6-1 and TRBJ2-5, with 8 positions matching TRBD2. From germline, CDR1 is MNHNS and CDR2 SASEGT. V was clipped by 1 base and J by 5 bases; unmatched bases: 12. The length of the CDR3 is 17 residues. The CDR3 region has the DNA TGTGCCAGCAGTGAAGATGGTTCGACTAGCGTATGGGAGACCCAGTACTTC. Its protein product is CASSEDGSTSVWETQYF.

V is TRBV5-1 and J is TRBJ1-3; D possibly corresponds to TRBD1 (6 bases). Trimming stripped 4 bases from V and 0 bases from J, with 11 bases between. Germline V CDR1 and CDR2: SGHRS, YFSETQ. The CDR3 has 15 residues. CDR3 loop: CASSEQGDSGNTIYF. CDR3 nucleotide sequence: TGCGCCAGCAGCGAACAGGGTGACTCTGGAAACACCATATATTTT.

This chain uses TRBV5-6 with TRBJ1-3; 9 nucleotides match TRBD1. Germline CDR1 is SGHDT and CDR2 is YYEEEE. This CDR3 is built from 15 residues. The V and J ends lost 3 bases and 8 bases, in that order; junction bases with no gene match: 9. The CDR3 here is CASSWGTGRVDTIYF. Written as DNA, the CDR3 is TGTGCCAGCAGCTGGGGGACAGGGAGAGTAGACACCATATATTTT.

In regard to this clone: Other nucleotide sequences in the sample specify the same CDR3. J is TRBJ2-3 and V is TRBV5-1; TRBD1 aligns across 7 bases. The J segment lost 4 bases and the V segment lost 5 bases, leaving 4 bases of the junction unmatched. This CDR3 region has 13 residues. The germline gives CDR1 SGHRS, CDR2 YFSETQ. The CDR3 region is CASSLGGPDTQYF. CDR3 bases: TGCGCCAGCAGTCTAGGGGGCCCAGATACGCAGTATTTT.

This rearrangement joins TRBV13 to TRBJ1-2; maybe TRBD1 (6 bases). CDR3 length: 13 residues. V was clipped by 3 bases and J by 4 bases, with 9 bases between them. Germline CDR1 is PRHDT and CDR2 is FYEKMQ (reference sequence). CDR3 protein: CASSLTGAYGYTF. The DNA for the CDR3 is TGTGCCAGCAGCTTGACAGGAGCCTATGGCTACACCTTC.

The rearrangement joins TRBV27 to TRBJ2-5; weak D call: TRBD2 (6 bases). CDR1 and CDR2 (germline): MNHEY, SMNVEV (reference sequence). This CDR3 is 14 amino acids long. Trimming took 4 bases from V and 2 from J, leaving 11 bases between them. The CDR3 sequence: CASSYLAGQETQYF. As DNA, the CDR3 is TGTGCCAGCAGTTACCTGGCGGGGCAAGAGACCCAGTACTTC.

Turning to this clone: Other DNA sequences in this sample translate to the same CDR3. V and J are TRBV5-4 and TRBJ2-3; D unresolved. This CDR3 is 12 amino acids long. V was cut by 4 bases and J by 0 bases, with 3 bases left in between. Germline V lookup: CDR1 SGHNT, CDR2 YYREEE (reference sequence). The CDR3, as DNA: TGTGCCAGCAGCCTTAGCACAGATACGCAGTATTTT. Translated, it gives CASSLSTDTQYF.

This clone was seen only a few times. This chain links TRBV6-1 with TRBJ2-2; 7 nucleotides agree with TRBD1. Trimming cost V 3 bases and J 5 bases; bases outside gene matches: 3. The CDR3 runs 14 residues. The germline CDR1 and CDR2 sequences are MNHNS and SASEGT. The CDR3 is CASSDDRVTGELFF. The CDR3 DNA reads TGTGCCAGCAGTGACGACAGGGTAACCGGGGAGCTGTTTTTT.

DNA of the CDR3: TGTGCCAGCAGGCCGTTGGGGAGGGGTGAAGCTTTCTTT. It codes for CASRPLGRGEAFF. J is TRBJ1-1 and V is TRBV6-5; tentatively, D is TRBD1 (5 bases). The CDR3 extends over 13 amino acids. Germline-derived CDR1 and CDR2 are MNHEY and SVGAGI. The ends were cut back, 6 bases at V and 7 bases at J, with 15 bases in the middle.